The TCR beta chain under discussion was sequenced for a study of shared T cell receptors in the human thymus. Between the trimmed V and J ends, which lost 8 bases and 4 bases, there was a span of 10 bases. Germline loops: CDR1 MDHEN, CDR2 SYDVKM. This CDR3 is 12 amino acids long. Sequenced by immunoSEQ multiplex PCR; TCRdb stores in-frame clones only, minus some. The repertoire holds about 380,000 clones, with 95% as singletons. J is TRBJ2-3 and V is TRBV28, with a weak D call TRBD1 (6 bases). The material sequenced was thymocytes. The sequence came from a human donor. The CDR3 spells CASSPGADTQYF. The DNA of the CDR3 is TGTGCCAGCTCTCCAGGGGCAGATACGCAGTATTTT.